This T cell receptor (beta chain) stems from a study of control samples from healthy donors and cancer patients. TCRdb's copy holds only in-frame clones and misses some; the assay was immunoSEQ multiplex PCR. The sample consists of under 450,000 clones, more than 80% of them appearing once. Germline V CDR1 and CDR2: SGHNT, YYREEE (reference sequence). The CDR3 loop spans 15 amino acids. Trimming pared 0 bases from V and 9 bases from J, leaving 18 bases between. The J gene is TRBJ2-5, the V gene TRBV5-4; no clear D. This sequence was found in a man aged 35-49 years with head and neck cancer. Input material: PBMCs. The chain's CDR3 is CASSLVAAGQRPQYF. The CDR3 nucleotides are TGTGCCAGCAGCTTGGTGGCGGCAGGTCAAAGGCCCCAGTACTTC.